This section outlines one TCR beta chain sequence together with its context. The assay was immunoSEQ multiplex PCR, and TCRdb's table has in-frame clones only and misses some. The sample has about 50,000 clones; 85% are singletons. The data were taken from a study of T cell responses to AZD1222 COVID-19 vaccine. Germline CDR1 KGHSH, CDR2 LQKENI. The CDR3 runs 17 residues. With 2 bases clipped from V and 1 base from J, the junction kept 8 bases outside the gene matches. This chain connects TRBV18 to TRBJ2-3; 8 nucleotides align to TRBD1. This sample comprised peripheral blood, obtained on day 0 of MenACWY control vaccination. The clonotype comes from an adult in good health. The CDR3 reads CASSPAGTGIGTDTQYF. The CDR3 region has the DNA TGTGCCAGCTCACCAGCCGGGACAGGAATCGGCACAGATACGCAGTATTTT.